These 11 T cell receptor beta chains came from one sample sequenced in a study of HIV-infected patients and healthy controls. TCRdb processed the 5' RACE reads anew with MiXCR; each CDR3 protein has one entry. Here the sample spans around 62,000 distinct CDR3 sequences, less than 20% being singletons. Specimen: CD4+ T cells from blood. Receptors were obtained from a human donor in good health.

This clonotype was observed many times. J is TRBJ2-2 and V is TRBV7-8; D might be TRBD2 (6 bases). The CDR3 totals 15 residues. Trimming cost V 5 bases and J 5 bases, with 15 bases left between them. CDR1 and CDR2 from the germline V gene are SGHVS and FQNEAQ. Written as DNA, the CDR3 is TGTGCCAGCAGCCCATTTCGGGGGAGGACCGGGGAGCTGTTTTTT. The encoded protein is CASSPFRGRTGELFF. The complete variable domain, with remaining parts taken from reference TRBV7-8 and TRBJ2-2, reads GAGVSQSPRYKVAKRGQDVALRCDPISGHVSLFWYQQALGQGPEFLTYFQNEAQLDKSGLPSDRFFAERPEGSVSTLKIQRTQQEDSAVYLCASSPFRGRTGELFFGEGSRLTVL.

This clonotype showed up many times. The gene calls are TRBV29-1 and TRBJ1-1; D call uncertain. Trimming stripped 5 bases from V and 0 bases from J, with 7 bases between. Germline CDR1 and CDR2: SQVTM and ANQGSEA. The CDR3 runs 12 residues. The CDR3 sequence: CSVQKLNTEAFF. In DNA form, the CDR3 reads TGCAGCGTTCAGAAGTTGAACACTGAAGCTTTCTTT.

This clonotype was seen many times. V gene TRBV7-9 combines with J gene TRBJ2-5; 10 nucleotides align to TRBD2. The V gene's germline CDR1 is SEHNR and CDR2 FQNEAQ (reference sequence). V was pared by 7 bases and J by 5 bases, with 13 bases of the junction left unmatched. This CDR3 has 16 residues. The CDR3 DNA reads as TGTGCCAGCACCGGAAGCGGGGGGGTTTCGTTGGAGACCCAGTACTTC. Residues: CASTGSGGVSLETQYF.

This clonotype has more than one count but fewer than ten. The V call is TRBV29-1, the J call TRBJ2-7, with 7 bases fitting TRBD2. J gave up 2 bases and V 8 bases, and 9 bases lay outside the gene matches. Per germline, CDR1 SQVTM and CDR2 ANQGSEA. The CDR3 totals 13 residues. The CDR3 protein is CSYMSGTAYEQYF. CDR3 DNA: TGCAGCTACATGAGCGGGACCGCCTACGAGCAGTACTTC.

Only a few counts were recorded for this clonotype. The chain couples TRBV6-5 to TRBJ2-1, with D possibly matching TRBD2 (5 bases). Trimming removed 6 bases from V and 5 bases from J, with 11 bases in between. Per germline, CDR1 MNHEY and CDR2 SVGAGI. This CDR3 contains 13 residues. CDR3: CASSSGNDNEQFF. CDR3 nucleotide sequence: TGTGCCAGCAGCTCCGGGAATGACAATGAGCAGTTCTTC.

The chain recombines TRBV19 with TRBJ2-7; 7 nucleotides align to TRBD2. Per germline, CDR1 LNHDA and CDR2 SQIVND (reference sequence). J was trimmed by 0 bases and V by 4 bases; bases with no gene match: 3. The CDR3 extends over 14 amino acids. The CDR3 loop is CASSTGTTSYEQYF. CDR3 coding DNA: TGTGCCAGTAGTACAGGGACTACCTCCTACGAGCAGTACTTC.

This clonotype was counted at least ten times. This chain joins TRBV6-2 or TRBV6-3 and TRBJ1-5, with TRBD1 as a possible D gene (6 bases). V gave up 1 base and J gave up 0 bases, with 13 bases separating them. In germline, CDR1 is MNHEY, CDR2 SVGEGT. The CDR3 has 17 amino acids. The CDR3 loop is CASSYWGPANSNQPQHF. CDR3 sequence (DNA): TGTGCCAGCAGTTACTGGGGGCCAGCTAATAGCAATCAGCCCCAGCATTTT.

Many counts were recorded for this clonotype. The chain is built from TRBV5-1 and TRBJ2-3; TRBD1 matches at 9 bases. The CDR3 totals 18 residues. Germline CDR1 reads SGHRS; CDR2 reads YFSETQ. Germline trimming cut 4 bases from V and 3 bases from J; bases unmatched to any gene: 15. The CDR3 reads CASSTGLTGTGMTDTQYF. Written as DNA, the CDR3 is TGCGCCAGCAGCACTGGCCTTACCGGGACAGGGATGACAGATACGCAGTATTTT.

This clonotype was found many times. This chain links TRBV10-3 with TRBJ1-6, with D tentatively TRBD1 (6 bases). This CDR3 spans 13 amino acids. The V end was cut by 4 bases, the J end by 9 bases, with 10 bases between. Germline-derived CDR1 and CDR2 are ENHRY and SYGVKD. The DNA of the CDR3 is TGTGCCATCAGTGCAGGGGAGATTTCACCCCTCCACTTT. Translating it yields CAISAGEISPLHF.

This clonotype was recorded at least ten times. This chain links TRBV27 with TRBJ1-2; maybe TRBD1 (5 bases). Looked up from germline, CDR1 is MNHEY and CDR2 is SMNVEV (reference sequence). The CDR3 is 16 residues long. V shed 6 bases and J shed 7 bases, with 24 bases lying between them. CDR3: CASSPDSPSLGFGYTF. DNA for the CDR3: TGTGCCAGCAGCCCCGACAGTCCTTCCCTTGGATTTGGCTACACCTTC.

The rearrangement joins TRBV5-4 to TRBJ2-1; 8 bases map to TRBD2. The junction had 4 bases not matched to a gene; V was cut back by 0 bases and J by 5 bases. Germline CDR1 and CDR2: SGHNT and YYREEE (reference sequence). This CDR3 is 15 amino acids long. This chain's CDR3 is CASSLAGGGDNEQFF. DNA of the CDR3: TGTGCCAGCAGCTTGGCGGGAGGGGGAGACAATGAGCAGTTCTTC.